This paragraph covers one T cell receptor beta chain sequence. This record belongs to a study of control samples from healthy donors and cancer patients. TCRdb keeps only in-frame clones here, not all; method: immunoSEQ multiplex PCR. The sample records about 120,000 clones, about 90% being singletons. Trimming took off 1 base at V and 2 bases at J, with 3 bases between the two ends. This CDR3 region has 13 residues. Germline V gives CDR1 MNHNS, CDR2 SASEGT. The V gene is TRBV6-1, the J gene TRBJ1-3; no reliable D call. This clonotype was obtained from a man aged 50 to 60 in good health. Sequenced material: blood. CDR3 sequence reads: CASSEGPGNTIYF. CDR3 DNA sequence: TGTGCCAGCAGTGAAGGACCTGGAAACACCATATATTTT.